This is a list of T cell receptor beta chains from one sample in a study of shared clonotypes between healthy human individuals. Sequenced by immunoSEQ multiplex PCR; TCRdb stores in-frame clones only, minus some. This sample has under 2,000,000 clones; 85% to 95% occur once, and the top ten carry approximately 1.2%. Material for sequencing was naive CD8+ T cells sorted from blood. The receptors stem from a young man in good health. CDR3s include the opening cysteine and the closing phenylalanine or tryptophan. Fields, in order: CDR3 DNA, CDR3 protein, V gene, D gene, J gene. The D gene is left open where the match is weak.

TGTGCCAGCAGTTTCCCCTACACCGGGACTCTCTACGAGCAGTACTTC,CASSFPYTGTLYEQYF,TRBV28,NA,TRBJ2-7
TGTGCCAGCAGCCCGCTCGGGGGGGCGGATACGCAGTATTTT,CASSPLGGADTQYF,TRBV5-4,TRBD2,TRBJ2-3
TGTGCCAGCAGCCCCGGACACCTCTCCTACGAGCAGTACTTC,CASSPGHLSYEQYF,TRBV11-3,NA,TRBJ2-7
TGTGCCACCCGACATGCAACTAATGAAAAACTGTTTTTT,CATRHATNEKLFF,TRBV15,NA,TRBJ1-4
TGTGCCAGCAGCCAAGGCCCCTCTGGGGCCAACGTCCTGACTTTC,CASSQGPSGANVLTF,TRBV14,NA,TRBJ2-6
TGTGCCAGCAGCTTAGAAGTGGAAACCTACGAGCAGTACTTC,CASSLEVETYEQYF,TRBV7-9,NA,TRBJ2-7
TGCAGCGTTGAATCGACTAGCGGGGGCTACGAGCAGTACTTC,CSVESTSGGYEQYF,TRBV29-1,TRBD2,TRBJ2-7
TGTGCCAGCAGCTTCCCGGGGGGGTATTCGAACAATGAGCAGTTCTTC,CASSFPGGYSNNEQFF,TRBV5-4,TRBD2,TRBJ2-1
TGTGCCAGCAGTTACTCGCTGGGGGGCCTCACCGGGGAGCTGTTTTTT,CASSYSLGGLTGELFF,TRBV6-5,NA,TRBJ2-2
TGTGCCAGTAGTTTAGGGACAGGGTACAGCGAGCAGTACTTC,CASSLGTGYSEQYF,TRBV19,TRBD1,TRBJ2-7
TGCGCCAGCGGACAGGGGTCCTACGGGGAGCAGTACTTC,CASGQGSYGEQYF,TRBV10-2,TRBD1,TRBJ2-7
TGTGCCAGCAGTGAAATTAGGCAGGGTTCCTACGAGCAGTACTTC,CASSEIRQGSYEQYF,TRBV2,NA,TRBJ2-7
TGCGCCAGCAGTCCGGGACAGGGTACCTACGAGCAGTACTTC,CASSPGQGTYEQYF,TRBV4-1,TRBD1,TRBJ2-7
TGCGCCAGCAGTGAGGGACGGGGACTGAACACTGAAGCTTTCTTT,CASSEGRGLNTEAFF,TRBV10-2,NA,TRBJ1-1